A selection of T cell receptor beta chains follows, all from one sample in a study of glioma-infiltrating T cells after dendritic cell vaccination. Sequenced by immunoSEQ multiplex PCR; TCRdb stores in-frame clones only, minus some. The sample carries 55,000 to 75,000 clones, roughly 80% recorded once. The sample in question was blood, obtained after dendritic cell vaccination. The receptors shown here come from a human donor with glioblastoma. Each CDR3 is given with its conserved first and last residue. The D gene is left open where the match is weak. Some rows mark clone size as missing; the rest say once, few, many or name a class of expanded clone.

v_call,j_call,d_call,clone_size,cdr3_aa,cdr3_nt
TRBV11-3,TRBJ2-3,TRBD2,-,CASSLGLATLGDTQYF,TGTGCCAGCAGCTTAGGACTAGCGACCTTGGGAGATACGCAGTATTTT
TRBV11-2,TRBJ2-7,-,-,CASRRDIIGEQYF,TGTGCCAGCAGACGGGACATTATAGGGGAGCAGTACTTC
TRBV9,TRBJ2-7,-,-,CASSVGQGGPYEQYF,TGTGCCAGCAGCGTAGGACAGGGAGGCCCCTACGAGCAGTACTTC
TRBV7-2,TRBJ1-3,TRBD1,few,CASSPGQDPGNTIYF,TGTGCCAGCAGCCCAGGACAGGATCCTGGAAACACCATATATTTT
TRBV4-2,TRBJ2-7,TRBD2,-,CASSQDRGGAYEQYF,TGTGCCAGCAGCCAAGATCGGGGGGGGGCATACGAGCAGTACTTC
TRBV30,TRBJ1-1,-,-,CAWMWAGGIMRGTFF,-
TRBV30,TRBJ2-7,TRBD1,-,CAWSPGGQGQYF,TGTGCCTGGAGTCCAGGGGGCCAGGGGCAGTACTTC
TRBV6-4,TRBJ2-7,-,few,CASSDRGNRCEQYF,TGTGCCAGCAGTGACAGGGGGAATCGATGCGAGCAGTACTTC
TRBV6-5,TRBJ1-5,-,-,CASSYLYGGDQPQHF,TGTGCCAGCAGTTACTTATACGGGGGAGATCAGCCCCAGCATTTT
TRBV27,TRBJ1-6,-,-,CASSLSGVLYNSPLHF,TGTGCCAGCAGTTTATCAGGGGTCCTTTATAATTCACCCCTCCACTTT
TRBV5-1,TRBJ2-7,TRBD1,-,CASSVTTGTGLNEQYF,TGCGCCAGCAGCGTGACGACCGGGACAGGGCTCAACGAGCAGTACTTC
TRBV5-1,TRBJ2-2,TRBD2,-,CASSQGLGNTGELFF,TGCGCCAGCAGCCAGGGACTAGGGAACACCGGGGAGCTGTTTTTT
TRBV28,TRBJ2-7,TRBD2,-,CASNSLGESAGGPSYEQYF,TGTGCCAGCAACTCCCTCGGCGAGTCCGCGGGGGGCCCGTCCTACGAGCAGTACTTC
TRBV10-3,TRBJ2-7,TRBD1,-,CAIRGEDRGNEQYF,TGTGCCATCAGGGGGGAGGACAGGGGCAACGAGCAGTACTTC
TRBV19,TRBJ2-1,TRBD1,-,CASSQGAGEQFF,TGTGCCAGTAGCCAGGGGGCGGGTGAGCAGTTCTTC
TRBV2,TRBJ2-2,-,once,CASSEGGTSWSGELFF,TGTGCCAGCAGTGAAGGAGGAACTAGTTGGTCCGGGGAGCTGTTTTTT
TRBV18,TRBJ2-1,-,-,CASSPGASSYNEQFF,TGTGCCAGCTCACCGGGGGCTAGCAGCTACAATGAGCAGTTCTTC
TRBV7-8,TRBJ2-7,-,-,CASSPDSYYSYEQYF,TGTGCCAGCAGCCCAGACAGTTACTACTCCTACGAGCAGTACTTC
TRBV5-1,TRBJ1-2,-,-,CASSLGALDYGYTF,TGCGCCAGCAGCTTGGGAGCACTCGACTATGGCTACACCTTC
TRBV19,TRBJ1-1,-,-,CASSIDPQDMNTEAFF,TGTGCCAGTAGTATAGATCCCCAGGATATGAACACTGAAGCTTTCTTT
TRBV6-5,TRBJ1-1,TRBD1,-,CASSYLQGDKDTEAFF,TGTGCCAGCAGTTACCTACAGGGGGACAAAGACACTGAAGCTTTCTTT
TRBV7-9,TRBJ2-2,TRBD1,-,CASSFWGRGPNTGELFF,TGTGCCAGCAGCTTCTGGGGCAGGGGGCCAAACACCGGGGAGCTGTTTTTT
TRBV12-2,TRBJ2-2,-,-,CASRLAFCCCLSGGPPAGELFF,TGTGCAAGTCGCTTAGCGTTTTGTTGCTGTCTTAGCGGGGGGCCACCGGCCGGGGAGCTGTTTTTT
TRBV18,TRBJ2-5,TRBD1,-,CASSPLGQVQETQYF,TGTGCCAGCTCACCATTGGGACAGGTCCAAGAGACCCAGTACTTC
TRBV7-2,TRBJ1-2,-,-,CASSLVAANYGYTF,TGTGCCAGCAGCTTAGTGGCGGCTAACTATGGCTACACCTTC
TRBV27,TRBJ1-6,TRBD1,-,CASSLGRQGNSPLHF,TGTGCCAGCAGTTTAGGGCGACAGGGTAATTCCCCCCTCCACTTT
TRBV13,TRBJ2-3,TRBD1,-,CASSPRPGQGSPDTQYF,TGTGCCAGCAGCCCCCGACCGGGACAGGGGTCTCCAGATACGCAGTATTTT
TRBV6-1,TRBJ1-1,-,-,CASSEAGAGFTEAFF,TGTGCCAGCAGTGAAGCAGGCGCAGGGTTCACTGAAGCTTTCTTT